This TCR beta chain came from a study of cytomegalovirus exposure and HLA in healthy donors. Study results and limitations: Researchers counted roughly 150 TCR beta chains as cytomegalovirus-associated. Researchers reported in a later analysis that a missense DCLRE1C variant was tied to TCR beta V- and J-gene trimming.

This clone was counted once. Its antigen remains unidentified. Trimming stripped 0 bases from V and 4 bases from J, with 15 bases between. The CDR3 contains 15 residues. CDR1 and CDR2 (germline): SQVTM, ANQGSEA. PCR employed 60 Vbeta and 13 Jbeta primers. Here immunoSEQ multiplex PCR was the method, and the copy in TCRdb shows in-frame clones only, minus some. The table lists under 150,000 clones, approximately 80% of them singletons, with about 2.2% in the top ten. V usage is TRBV29-1 and J usage is TRBJ1-2; possible D gene TRBD1, 6 bases. The TCR was taken from a man aged 50 to 59 in good health and CMV-seronegative. Sequences were obtained from PBMCs. This CDR3 is CSVEDTLTGLYGYTF. CDR3 nucleotide sequence: TGCAGCGTTGAAGATACACTGACAGGCCTCTATGGCTACACCTTC.